This TCR beta chain was identified in a study of OX40 agonist ivuxolimab in advanced cancers. Context from the whole study: The costimulatory receptor OX40 (CD134) was targeted by ivuxolimab, a fully human IgG2 agonistic monoclonal antibody. Intravenous ivuxolimab was administered to patients every 2 weeks at six dose levels: 0.01, 0.1, 0.3, 1.5, 3 and 10 mg/kg. Among the approximately 50 dose-escalation patients, around 20 had hepatocellular carcinoma, roughly 15 melanoma, 9 renal cell carcinoma and 9 head and neck cancer. The dose-escalation cohort was around 84% male with a mean age of approximately 60 years, ranging from about 23 to 85. Prior anti-PD-1, anti-PD-L1 or anti-CTLA-4 therapy was permitted, and checkpoint inhibitors had been received by less than 45% of dose-escalation patients. Three dose-escalation patients achieved partial responses, one with hepatocellular carcinoma and two with cutaneous melanoma. The point of sequencing TCRbeta in the periphery was to test whether ivuxolimab changed TCR sequence diversity and drove clonal T-cell expansion. The paper covers the monotherapy dose-escalation part of the phase I ivuxolimab trial, which included N = 52 patients.

Genomic DNA was extracted from sorted cells for sequencing of the TCRbeta CDR3 region. TCRbeta CDR3 regions were sequenced using the immunoSEQ Assay. The clones in this table, taken by TCRdb from immuneACCESS, are in-frame only. Not every clone is retained; where verified, under half of the shortfall comes from an unresolved V gene, and the cause of the rest is unknown. The sample records roughly 72,000 clones, around 94% of which are singletons. Together, the top ten hold about a sixth of the sample. What the study reported, not specific to this receptor: Low levels of normalized T-cell clonal expansion were also seen in some nonresponding patients. At doses from 0.1 to 3.0 mg/kg, clonal expansion was seen in both CD4+ and CD8+ blood T cells between baseline and week 6. Partial responders in the 0.1-3.0 mg/kg groups had among the lowest normalized peripheral clonal expansion, especially among CD8+ T cells. The antigen specificity of the peripheral T cells that underwent clonal expansion was not determined. After ivuxolimab, more expanded clones were found on average in CD8+ T cells than in CD4+ T cells.

The trial excluded patients who had a history of autoimmune disease or who were on systemic immunosuppression. Peripheral blood for TCR sequencing was drawn from every dose cohort at baseline, at cycle 4 day 1 and at cycle 7 day 1. The samples were taken from a phase I, first-in-human, multicenter, open-label dose-escalation trial of ivuxolimab. Adults with locally advanced or metastatic head and neck squamous cell, hepatocellular, melanoma or renal cell carcinoma were enrolled in the trial. Before TCR sequencing, CD4+ T cells and CD8+ T cells were sorted from peripheral blood as separate populations. Trimming removed 4 bases from V and 1 base from J, leaving 14 bases between the germline ends. From its cysteine to its phenylalanine, the CDR3 spans 15 amino acids. The CDR3 DNA has 45 bases and is translated from base 1. The germline V gene specifies MGHRA as CDR1 and YSYEKL as CDR2. For this clone: No antigen is known for it. There are no base qualities to consult, and no much larger clone falls within one base.

The starting material was CD4+ or CD8+ T cells sorted from blood, obtained in a trial of the OX40 agonist ivuxolimab. Recombination connected TRBV4-1 to TRBJ2-7; the D gene may be TRBD1 or TRBD2, since each aligns over 6 bases. This receptor was identified in an adult with an advanced solid tumor such as melanoma, head and neck, liver or kidney cancer. CDR3 loop: CASSPRGLESYEQYF. At the DNA level, the sequence is TGCGCCAGCAGCCCCCGGGGGCTGGAGTCCTACGAGCAGTACTTC.